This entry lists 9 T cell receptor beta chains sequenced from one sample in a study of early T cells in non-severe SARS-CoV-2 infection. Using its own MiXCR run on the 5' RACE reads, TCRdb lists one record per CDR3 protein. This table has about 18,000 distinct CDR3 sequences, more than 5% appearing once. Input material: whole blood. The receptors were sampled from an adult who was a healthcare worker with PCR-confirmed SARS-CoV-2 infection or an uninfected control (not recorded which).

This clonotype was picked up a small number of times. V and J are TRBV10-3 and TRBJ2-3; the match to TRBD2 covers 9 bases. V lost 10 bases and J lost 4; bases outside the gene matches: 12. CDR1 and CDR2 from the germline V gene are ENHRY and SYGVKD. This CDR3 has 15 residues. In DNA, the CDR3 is TGTGCCACGGAAATAGCGGGAGACTCGTCAGATACGCAGTATTTT. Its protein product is CATEIAGDSSDTQYF.

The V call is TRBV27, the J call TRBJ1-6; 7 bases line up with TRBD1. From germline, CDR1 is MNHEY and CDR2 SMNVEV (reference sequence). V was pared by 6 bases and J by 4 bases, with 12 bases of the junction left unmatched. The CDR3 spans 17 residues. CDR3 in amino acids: CASSLTGTQFYNSPLHF. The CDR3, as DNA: TGTGCCAGCAGCCTGACAGGGACCCAGTTTTATAATTCACCCCTCCACTTT.

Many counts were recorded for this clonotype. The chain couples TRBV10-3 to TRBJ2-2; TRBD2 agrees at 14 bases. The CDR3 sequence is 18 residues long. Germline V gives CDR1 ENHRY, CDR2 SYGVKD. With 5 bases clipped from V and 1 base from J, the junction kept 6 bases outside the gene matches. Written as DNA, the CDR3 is TGTGCCATCAGTCACGTCGGACTAGCGGGAGGGAACACCGGGGAGCTGTTTTTT. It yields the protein CAISHVGLAGGNTGELFF.

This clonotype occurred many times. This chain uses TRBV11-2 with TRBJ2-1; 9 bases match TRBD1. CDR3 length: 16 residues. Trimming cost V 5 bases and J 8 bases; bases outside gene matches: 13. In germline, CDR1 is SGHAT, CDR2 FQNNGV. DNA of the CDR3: TGTGCCAGCAGCACCCCGGACAGGGGCGGCTTGGATGAGCAGTTCTTC. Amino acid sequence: CASSTPDRGGLDEQFF.

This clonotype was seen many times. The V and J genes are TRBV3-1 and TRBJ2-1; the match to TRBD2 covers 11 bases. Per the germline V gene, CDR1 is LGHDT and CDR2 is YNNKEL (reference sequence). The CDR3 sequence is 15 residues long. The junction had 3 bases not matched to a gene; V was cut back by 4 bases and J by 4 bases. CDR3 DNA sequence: TGTGCCAGCAGCCCAACTAGCGGGAGTTACAATGAGCAGTTCTTC. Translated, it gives CASSPTSGSYNEQFF.

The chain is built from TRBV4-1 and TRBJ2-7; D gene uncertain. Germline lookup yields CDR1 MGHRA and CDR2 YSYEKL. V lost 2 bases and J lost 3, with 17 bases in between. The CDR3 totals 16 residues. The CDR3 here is CASSQQANQVFYEQYF. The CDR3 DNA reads TGCGCCAGCAGCCAACAAGCAAATCAGGTATTCTACGAGCAGTACTTC.

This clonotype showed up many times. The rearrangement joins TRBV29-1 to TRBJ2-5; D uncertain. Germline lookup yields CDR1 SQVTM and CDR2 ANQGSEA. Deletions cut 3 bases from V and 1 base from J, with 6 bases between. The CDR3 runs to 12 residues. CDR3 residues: CSVETVQETQYF. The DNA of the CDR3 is TGCAGCGTTGAGACGGTCCAAGAGACCCAGTACTTC.

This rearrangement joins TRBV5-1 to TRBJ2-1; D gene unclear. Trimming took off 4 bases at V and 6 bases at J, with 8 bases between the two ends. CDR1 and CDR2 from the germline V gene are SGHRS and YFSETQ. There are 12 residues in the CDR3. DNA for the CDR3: TGCGCCAGCAGCCGACTTGGCAATGAGCAGTTCTTC. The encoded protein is CASSRLGNEQFF.

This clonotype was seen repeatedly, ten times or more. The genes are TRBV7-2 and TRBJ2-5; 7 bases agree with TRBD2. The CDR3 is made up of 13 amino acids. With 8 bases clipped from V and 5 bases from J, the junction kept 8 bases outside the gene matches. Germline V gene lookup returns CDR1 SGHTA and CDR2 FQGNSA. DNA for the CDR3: TGTGCCAGCTCGAGACTAGCCTTGGAGACCCAGTACTTC. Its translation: CASSRLALETQYF.